This T cell receptor beta chain was obtained from a study of human T cells and chemical hapten exposure. Time point given: pre-sensitization, week 0. Regarding treatment: therapeutic diphenylcyclopropenone sensitization with weekly scalp DPC. Germline V gives CDR1 SGHKS, CDR2 YYEKEE (reference sequence). The J segment lost 7 bases and the V segment lost 7 bases, leaving 7 bases of the junction unmatched. The CDR3 is 13 residues long. TCRdb ran MiXCR on the RACE reads and lists one entry per CDR3 protein. Of about 120,000 distinct CDR3 sequences listed, roughly 14% were seen once; the top ten hold around 2.7%.

The chain is built from TRBV5-5 and TRBJ1-1; 10 bases match TRBD1. The sequence derives from a woman aged 18-29 years with alopecia areata. Some clones in this sample may be carry-over from other donors' samples. This material consisted of whole blood, taken in connection with sensitization to the hapten diphenylcyclopropenone (DPC). CDR3 protein: CASSWTGGSEAFF. In nucleotides, the CDR3 is TGTGCCAGCTCCTGGACAGGGGGTAGTGAAGCTTTCTTT.